One and the same sample provided the 24 T cell receptor beta chains below, sequenced in a study of shared clonotypes between healthy human individuals. Assay: immunoSEQ multiplex PCR; the TCRdb copy retains only in-frame clones and omits some. The sample has about 2 million clones; about 95% are singletons. CD8 cells regarded as naive lacked CD45RO, were positively chosen for CCR7, and omitted terminally differentiated effector memory CD45RA+ cells. Sequencing input: naive CD8+ T cells sorted from blood. The receptors shown here come from a man younger than 35 in good health.

This clone was detected once. This rearrangement joins TRBV9 to TRBJ2-3; D is uncertain. Trimming removed 2 bases from V and 5 bases from J, with 9 bases in between. Germline CDR1 is SGDLS and CDR2 is YYNGEE. The CDR3 is 13 amino acids. The CDR3 DNA follows: TGTGCCAGCAGCGTTCTGCAAGGAGATACGCAGTATTTT. Translated: CASSVLQGDTQYF.

The CDR3 loop reads CASSLDPIEGYTF. Written as DNA, the CDR3 is TGTGCCAGCAGCTTAGATCCGATTGAAGGCTACACCTTC. The J gene is TRBJ1-2, the V gene TRBV7-9, with D unclear. The CDR3 is made up of 13 amino acids. The V end was cut by 1 base, the J end by 8 bases, with 11 bases between. CDR1 is SEHNR and CDR2 is FQNEAQ in the germline V gene (reference sequence).

This rearrangement joins TRBV10-3 to TRBJ2-5; D ambiguous. Germline CDR1 reads ENHRY; CDR2 reads SYGVKD. V was trimmed by 3 bases and J by 2 bases, leaving 4 bases between them. This CDR3 has 12 residues. This chain's CDR3 is CAISDEQETQYF. The CDR3 DNA follows: TGTGCCATCAGTGACGAACAAGAGACCCAGTACTTC.

The genes are TRBV28 and TRBJ2-7; possibly TRBD2 for D (7 bases). Germline V gene data show CDR1 as MDHEN and CDR2 as SYDVKM. V lost 5 bases, J lost 3 bases, and 14 bases lay in between. The CDR3 has 14 residues. The CDR3 region has the DNA TGTGCCAGCAGTAAGACAGGCGGGGGCTACGAGCAGTACTTC. Translating it yields CASSKTGGGYEQYF.

Written as DNA, the CDR3 is TGTGCCAGCAGTGAAACAGTAGCGGGAACTGGTAATGAGCAGTTCTTC. Protein sequence: CASSETVAGTGNEQFF. This sequence joins TRBV2 and TRBJ2-1, with TRBD2 matching over 8 bases. The J segment lost 7 bases and the V segment lost 2 bases, leaving 10 bases of the junction unmatched. In germline, CDR1 is SNHLY, CDR2 FYNNEI. The CDR3 sequence is 16 residues long.

The rearrangement uses TRBV4-1 and TRBJ2-7; unclear D gene. Germline V gene sequence: CDR1 MGHRA, CDR2 YSYEKL. CDR3 length: 13 amino acids. Trimming took off 2 bases at V and 3 bases at J, with 8 bases between the two ends. CDR3 coding DNA: TGCGCCAGCAGCCAATCAAAGTTCTACGAGCAGTACTTC. It yields the protein CASSQSKFYEQYF.

The chain has TRBV4-3 and TRBJ2-3, with a tentative D call TRBD2 (6 bases). Trimming took off 5 bases at V and 4 bases at J, with 10 bases between the two ends. This CDR3 has 13 amino acids. Germline V gene lookup returns CDR1 LGHNA and CDR2 YSLEER. The CDR3 is CASSREVADTQYF. Written as DNA, the CDR3 is TGCGCCAGCAGCAGGGAGGTAGCAGATACGCAGTATTTT.

The V gene is TRBV29-1, the J gene TRBJ2-7, with D possibly TRBD1 on 6 matching bases. V lost 5 bases and J 3 bases, leaving 17 bases between the germline ends. The CDR3 is made up of 14 amino acids. Germline loops: CDR1 SQVTM, CDR2 ANQGSEA. The CDR3: CSVTPGQSDYEQYF. As DNA, the CDR3 is TGCAGCGTTACCCCCGGACAGTCCGACTACGAGCAGTACTTC.

This chain connects TRBV15 to TRBJ2-3; the D gene is possibly TRBD2 (6 bases). CDR1 and CDR2 from the germline V gene are LNHNV and YYDKDF (reference sequence). The CDR3 consists of 16 residues. Trimming left V 2 bases short and J 3 bases short, with 15 bases between. The CDR3 DNA reads TGTGCCACCAGCAGATATACTACCGGGAGAACAGATACGCAGTATTTT. Translating gives CATSRYTTGRTDTQYF.

The V and J genes are TRBV2 and TRBJ2-5; a possible D gene is TRBD1 (6 bases). This CDR3 contains 12 residues. V lost 8 bases and J 3 bases, leaving 10 bases between the germline ends. CDR1 and CDR2 (germline): SNHLY, FYNNEI. The CDR3 nucleotides are TGTGCCAGCGAGCCAGGGGAAGAGACCCAGTACTTC. Translating it yields CASEPGEETQYF.

The V gene is TRBV5-5, the J gene TRBJ1-3; D is undetermined. The CDR3 has 13 residues. CDR1 is SGHKS and CDR2 is YYEKEE in the germline V gene (reference sequence). V was shortened by 1 base and J by 4 bases, with 6 bases between the two germline ends. The CDR3 DNA reads TGTGCCAGCAGCTTGCCGGGAGGAAACACCATATATTTT. Its translation is CASSLPGGNTIYF.

This chain connects TRBV7-6 to TRBJ2-7; D could derive from TRBD1 or TRBD2 (6 bases each). Germline V gives CDR1 SGHVS, CDR2 FNYEAQ. V lost 5 bases, J lost 0 bases, and 14 bases lay in between. This CDR3 is built from 15 residues. The CDR3 sequence is CASSHGGHGSYEQYF. Here the CDR3 DNA reads TGTGCCAGCAGCCACGGGGGACACGGCTCCTACGAGCAGTACTTC.

The chain carries TRBV7-8 and TRBJ2-1; 14 bases are a match to TRBD2. This CDR3 has 17 amino acids. Trimming took 8 bases from V and 2 from J; bases not matched to a gene: 8. In germline, CDR1 is SGHVS, CDR2 FQNEAQ. The CDR3 loop is CASPGLAGELAYNEQFF. In DNA, the CDR3 is TGTGCCAGCCCGGGACTAGCGGGAGAGTTGGCCTACAATGAGCAGTTCTTC.

The chain uses TRBV5-6 and TRBJ2-1; 7 bases are shared with TRBD1. The V and J ends lost 5 bases and 2 bases, in that order; junction bases with no gene match: 10. The germline V gene encodes CDR1 SGHDT and CDR2 YYEEEE. CDR3 size: 16 residues. CDR3 DNA sequence: TGTGCCAGCAGAACCAACAGGGGTGGGGCCTACAATGAGCAGTTCTTC. It specifies CASRTNRGGAYNEQFF. The whole variable domain, filled in from reference TRBV5-6 and TRBJ2-1, reads DAGVTQSPTHLIKTRGQQVTLRCSPKSGHDTVSWYQQALGQGPQFIFQYYEEEERQRGNFPDRFSGHQFPNYSSELNVNALLLGDSALYLCASRTNRGGAYNEQFFGPGTRLTVL.

V is TRBV28 and J is TRBJ1-2, with TRBD1 matching 7 bases. V was clipped by 6 bases and J by 4 bases; unmatched bases: 14. Per the germline V gene, CDR1 is MDHEN and CDR2 is SYDVKM. The CDR3 is 16 amino acids. Here the CDR3 reads CASSPLWGQTIYGYTF. Written as DNA, the CDR3 is TGTGCCAGCAGCCCCCTCTGGGGACAGACTATCTATGGCTACACCTTC.

This chain connects TRBV29-1 to TRBJ2-5; no reliable D call. Germline V gene lookup returns CDR1 SQVTM and CDR2 ANQGSEA. Trimming stripped 7 bases from V and 0 bases from J, with 12 bases between. The length of the CDR3 is 13 residues. CDR3 sequence reads: CSGKGPYQETQYF. The CDR3 coding sequence is TGCAGCGGGAAGGGCCCGTACCAAGAGACCCAGTACTTC. Full variable domain (outside the CDR3, taken from reference TRBV29-1 and TRBJ2-5): SAVISQKPSRDICQRGTSLTIQCQVDSQVTMMFWYRQQPGQSLTLIATANQGSEATYESGFVIDKFPISRPNLTFSTLTVSNMSPEDSSIYLCSGKGPYQETQYFGPGTRLLVL.

The rearrangement joins TRBV13 to TRBJ1-1; D possibly corresponds to TRBD1 (6 bases). The CDR3 runs to 14 residues. The V gene's germline CDR1 is PRHDT and CDR2 FYEKMQ (reference sequence). Between the trimmed V and J ends, which lost 3 bases and 3 bases, there was a span of 11 bases. As DNA, the CDR3 is TGTGCCAGCAGCTTCAAACAGGGAGACACTGAAGCTTTCTTT. Its protein is CASSFKQGDTEAFF.

This chain connects TRBV27 to TRBJ1-2; D not resolved. Deletions cut 2 bases from V and 2 bases from J, with 9 bases between. This CDR3 contains 14 residues. Germline values: CDR1 MNHEY, CDR2 SMNVEV (reference sequence). Written as DNA, the CDR3 is TGTGCCAGCAGTTTAAATACCGGGAACTATGGCTACACCTTC. Its translation: CASSLNTGNYGYTF.

The chain uses TRBV9 and TRBJ2-1; D is perhaps TRBD1 or TRBD2 (5 bases each). V was cut by 3 bases and J by 0 bases, with 10 bases left in between. The CDR3 is 15 amino acids. Germline CDR1 and CDR2: SGDLS and YYNGEE. The DNA of the CDR3 is TGTGCCAGCAGCGGGGACCTTGGCTCCTACAATGAGCAGTTCTTC. Its translation is CASSGDLGSYNEQFF.

This clone appeared once. This chain uses TRBV27 with TRBJ2-1, with 9 positions matching TRBD2. Germline loops: CDR1 MNHEY, CDR2 SMNVEV (reference sequence). Losses at the gene ends were 6 bases for V and 4 bases for J; bases not matched to a gene: 4. The length of the CDR3 is 14 residues. This CDR3 reads CASSPSGEYNEQFF. CDR3 nucleotides: TGTGCCAGCAGCCCTAGCGGGGAATACAATGAGCAGTTCTTC.

This chain connects TRBV2 to TRBJ2-7, with 10 bases identical to TRBD2. V shed 6 bases and J 2 bases; nucleotides not matched to a gene: 4. CDR1 is SNHLY, CDR2 FYNNEI, per germline. The CDR3 contains 14 residues. The CDR3 DNA reads as TGTGCCAGCAGACTACTAGCGGGGACCTACGAGCAGTACTTC. Encoded protein: CASRLLAGTYEQYF.

Of note for this clone: Relative to the germline gene, one junction end is altered; a read error may explain this. The CDR3: CASSHETFGDRDF. In DNA form, the CDR3 reads TGCGCCAGCAGCCACGAGACATTTGGGGACAGGGACTTC. The rearrangement uses TRBV4-1 and TRBJ2-5; the match to TRBD1 covers 9 bases. This CDR3 contains 13 residues. CDR1 and CDR2 from the germline V gene are MGHRA and YSYEKL.

For this clone: Other DNA sequences from this sample encode an identical CDR3 as well. This chain links TRBV9 with TRBJ2-7, with TRBD2 identical over 13 bases. The length of the CDR3 is 15 residues. CDR1 and CDR2 from the germline V gene are SGDLS and YYNGEE. The J segment lost 4 bases and the V segment lost 0 bases, leaving 1 base of the junction unmatched. CDR3 DNA sequence: TGTGCCAGCAGCGTAGGGACTAGCGGGAGTTACGAGCAGTACTTC. This gives the protein CASSVGTSGSYEQYF.

The gene calls are TRBV7-9 and TRBJ2-3, with TRBD1 as a possible D gene (6 bases). The CDR3 runs to 15 residues. Trimming stripped 3 bases from V and 2 bases from J, with 12 bases between. Germline values: CDR1 SEHNR, CDR2 FQNEAQ (reference sequence). For the CDR3, the DNA is TGTGCCAGCAGCTTTACAGGGTCGCTCACAGATACGCAGTATTTT. It encodes CASSFTGSLTDTQYF.